This T cell receptor beta chain was sequenced in a study of lung T cells in sarcoidosis with Löfgren's syndrome (dated by TCRdb to 2016 to 2017). Study-level background: Sarcoidosis was characterized as a granulomatous, predominantly pulmonary disease marked by accumulation of CD4+ T cells in bronchoalveolar lavage fluid. The repertoire analyses concentrated on Lofgren's syndrome patients.

The germline V gene (reference sequence) specifies SGHAT as CDR1 and FQDESV as CDR2. The junction shows trimming of 1 base on V and 6 bases on J, plus 10 bases between the germline ends. Inclusive of the bounding cysteine and phenylalanine, the CDR3 is 13 residues long. The sequence is cut down to CDR3 DNA, 39 bases in frame from base 1. The instrument was an Illumina MiSeq. The public reads were quality trimmed at Q25 with fastp and then assembled into clones with MiXCR by TCRdb, keeping productive beta chains. CDR3 protein duplicates are merged, each entry listing the most common genes and DNA. The sample records roughly 20,000 distinct CDR3 sequences, less than 25% of which are singletons. Of the sample, about 4% is held by the ten largest clones. On the study overall, not on this receptor specifically: TRAV12-1 and TRBV2 were reported as the most expanded V gene segments in Löfgren's syndrome patients compared with control subjects. TRAV12-1 and TRBV2 CDR3 motifs were reported to be shared among multiple Löfgren's syndrome patients, suggesting public CD4+ TCR repertoires. Recognition of a sarcoidosis-associated antigen was only suggested; the antigen itself remained putative and unidentified. When alphabeta pairing was analyzed, TRAV12-1 tended to pair preferentially with TRBV2, and the resulting paired TCRs displayed CDR3 homology.

Note on this clonotype: It has no known antigen specificity. Given a much more abundant clone one base away, this may be a read error.

The sequence was collected from a human donor with sarcoidosis (Löfgren's syndrome or another form), or a control subject (not recorded which). The sample taken for sequencing was CD4+ T cells from PBMCs. This chain is built from TRBV11-1 and TRBJ2-7, and perhaps TRBD2 as D gene, on 6 matching bases. This receptor has the CDR3 CASSLDLGGEQYF. The DNA is TGTGCCAGCAGCTTAGATTTGGGGGGCGAGCAGTACTTC.